This section outlines one T cell receptor beta chain sequence together with its context. Its specific antigen is unknown. No quality values exist for individual bases; no much larger clone is one base distant. The collaborating institutions used their own protocols to collect whole blood in K2EDTA tubes. Collaborator samples were shipped for TCRbeta analysis as frozen whole blood, isolated PBMCs, or DNA extracted from either sample type. This entry is derived from a study of blood T cell repertoires in COVID-19 (dated by TCRdb to about 2020). Concerning the study at large: Collaborator samples came from the United States, Italy and Spain and covered acute and convalescent phases of COVID-19. The prospective study material was composed of cDNA or gDNA derived from T cells, B-cell-depleted T cells, or PBMCs. The dataset comprised deeply sampled blood TCRbeta repertoires from subjects exposed to, actively infected with, or recovered from COVID-19. The repertoires were made available in a free public database intended to serve as a resource for research on the immune response to SARS-CoV-2. The samples were drawn from two sources: the first 160 participants of the ongoing ImmuneRACE study, and some 1,300 subjects contributed by 6 global collaborators. Nearly every sample came with metadata listing a de-identified subject ID, COVID-19 status, age in years and sex. HLA class I and class II types, where available, came from metadata supplied by the sample provider rather than from assay-based typing. What the research found in general, with its limitations: The quantity of clinical and demographic metadata differed by source and by participant and was supplied without curation.

Per the germline V gene, MNHEY is the CDR1 and SVGAGI is the CDR2. Counted from cysteine to phenylalanine, this CDR3 has 15 amino acids. The CDR3 DNA has 45 bases and is translated from base 1. V is pared back by 7 bases and J by 4 bases, with 19 bases lying between the germline termini. TCRbeta CDR3 regions were amplified from genomic DNA by means of the immunoSEQ Assay, a bias-controlled multiplex PCR. On the authors' methods: The number of nucleated cells in each sample was estimated by amplification of reference gene primers within the assay. To quantify the absolute abundance of each unique TCRbeta CDR3 rearrangement, sequence reads were collapsed and filtered. For each sample, productive Simpson clonality was calculated by taking the square root of Simpson's diversity index across productive rearrangements. TCRdb provides this immuneACCESS table in a form limited to in-frame rearrangements. Some clones are lacking; in checked studies, under half of them reflect an unresolved V gene, and why the rest are absent is not known. V, J and clone size are taken as reported in that table, and D and trimming were inferred from the DNA itself. This sample holds 90,000 or so clones; 91% were observed only once. The top ten constitute 1.8% of the sample.

In this chain, TRBV6-5 is recombined with TRBJ2-5; TRBD1 is perhaps the D gene, given 6 matching bases. Material: peripheral blood. This receptor was identified in a human donor with active COVID-19. The donor label of this sample is uncertain. In nucleotide form, the sequence is TGTGCCAGCAATCCCGGGACACCCTCGGGAGAGACCCAGTACTTC. It translates to CASNPGTPSGETQYF.